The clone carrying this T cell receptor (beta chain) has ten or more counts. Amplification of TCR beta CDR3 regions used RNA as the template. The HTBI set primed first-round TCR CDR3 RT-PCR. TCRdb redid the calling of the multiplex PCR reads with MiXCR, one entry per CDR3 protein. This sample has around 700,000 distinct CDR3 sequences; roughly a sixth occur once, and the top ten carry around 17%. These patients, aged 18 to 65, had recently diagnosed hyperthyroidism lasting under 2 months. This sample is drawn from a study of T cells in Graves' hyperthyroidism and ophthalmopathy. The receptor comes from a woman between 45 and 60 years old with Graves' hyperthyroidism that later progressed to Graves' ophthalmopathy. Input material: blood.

The CDR3 sequence is CASSPFGTPAHNEQFF. In DNA, the CDR3 is TGTGCCAGCAGCCCATTCGGGACACCAGCCCACAATGAGCAGTTCTTC. This chain joins TRBV11-2 and TRBJ2-1, with a weak D call TRBD1 (6 bases). Trimming pared 5 bases from V and 5 bases from J, leaving 19 bases between. The CDR3 is 16 amino acids. Germline V gives CDR1 SGHAT, CDR2 FQNNGV.